Listed here are 16 T cell receptor beta chains from one sample, sequenced in a study of T-cell reconstitution after alpha-beta-depleted transplantation in children (TCRdb year 2016). The treatment or condition label, read with the paper, signifies: allogeneic hematopoietic cell transplantation with graft depleted of TCRalphabeta T cells and CD19 B cells. The protocol used for the library was PCR. Data came from an Illumina HiSeq 2500. TCR libraries were prepared with molecular barcoding, using unique molecular identifiers to normalize TCRbeta repertoire quantification. Using fastp at Q25 and MiXCR, TCRdb reprocessed the public reads and kept productive beta chains. Under each unique CDR3 protein, matching rows form one entry showing the most common genes and DNA. In this sample the table shows about 440,000 distinct CDR3 sequences, approximately 42% of which occur a single time. The ten largest make up roughly a quarter of the sample.

The sequencing used PBMCs, collected before TCRalphabeta/CD19-depleted stem cell transplant. These receptors were collected from a girl aged 2-10 years with aplastic anemia, due to receive a stem cell transplant.

This clonotype was observed many times. V is TRBV18 and J is TRBJ1-4; D is ambiguous. Germline V CDR1 and CDR2: KGHSH, LQKENI. The V end was cut by 1 base, the J end by 5 bases, with 8 bases between. The CDR3 sequence is 14 residues long. The CDR3 sequence is CASSPQGTNEKLFF. In DNA, the CDR3 is TGTGCCAGCTCACCACAGGGTACCAATGAAAAACTGTTTTTT.

This clonotype was observed a few times. The V gene is TRBV20-1, the J gene TRBJ1-1; D gene uncertain. There are 13 residues in the CDR3. Per the germline V gene, CDR1 is DFQATT and CDR2 is SNEGSKA (reference sequence). Trimming took 6 bases from V and 4 from J, leaving 15 bases between them. The chain's CDR3 is CSALQVVITEAFF. CDR3 sequence (DNA): TGCAGTGCCCTTCAAGTAGTAATCACTGAAGCTTTCTTT.

The gene calls are TRBV10-3 and TRBJ2-1, with D unresolved. Trimming took off 7 bases at V and 10 bases at J, with 11 bases between the two ends. The germline CDR1 and CDR2 sequences are ENHRY and SYGVKD. The CDR3 spans 11 residues. CDR3 coding DNA: TGTGCCATCACCTCCGAGGACGAGCAGTTCTTC. As protein: CAITSEDEQFF.

This clonotype was counted between two and nine times. V is TRBV7-2 and J is TRBJ2-2, with D unclear. V was pared by 2 bases and J by 1 base, with 8 bases between. The CDR3 spans 15 residues. Germline V CDR1 and CDR2: SGHTA, FQGNSA. The CDR3 coding sequence is TGTGCCAGCAGCTTACACCAGCGGAACACCGGGGAGCTGTTTTTT. This codes for CASSLHQRNTGELFF. The full variable domain, with the rest looked up from reference TRBV7-2 and TRBJ2-2, is GAGVSQSPSNKVTEKGKDVELRCDPISGHTALYWYRQSLGQGLEFLIYFQGNSAPDKSGLPSDRFSAERTGGSVSTLTIQRTQQEDSAVYLCASSLHQRNTGELFFGEGSRLTVL.

The chain couples TRBV5-5 to TRBJ2-1; no clear D. Trimming cost V 0 bases and J 0 bases, with 7 bases left between them. The CDR3 is made up of 15 amino acids. CDR1 and CDR2 from the germline V gene are SGHKS and YYEKEE (reference sequence). The CDR3 nucleotides are TGTGCCAGCAGCTTGGAACAATTCTCCTACAATGAGCAGTTCTTC. It is translated as CASSLEQFSYNEQFF. The full variable domain, its missing parts supplied by reference TRBV5-5 and TRBJ2-1, is DAGVTQSPTHLIKTRGQQVTLRCSPISGHKSVSWYQQVLGQGPQFIFQYYEKEERGRGNFPDRFSARQFPNYSSELNVNALLLGDSALYLCASSLEQFSYNEQFFGPGTRLTVL.

This clonotype was seen ten or more times. This chain connects TRBV15 to TRBJ2-5; D uncertain. The CDR3 has 12 residues. Trimming took 4 bases from V and 5 from J, leaving 8 bases between them. Germline CDR1 reads LNHNV; CDR2 reads YYDKDF (reference sequence). DNA of the CDR3: TGTGCCACCAGCACGGTGACCGAGACCCAGTACTTC. It is translated as CATSTVTETQYF. The full variable domain, its missing parts supplied by reference TRBV15 and TRBJ2-5, is DAMVIQNPRYQVTQFGKPVTLSCSQTLNHNVMYWYQQKSSQAPKLLFHYYDKDFNNEADTPDNFQSRRPNTSFCFLDIRSPGLGDTAMYLCATSTVTETQYFGPGTRLLVL.

The J gene is TRBJ2-5, the V gene TRBV10-3; D may correspond to TRBD1 or TRBD2 (5 bases each). CDR1 is ENHRY, CDR2 SYGVKD, per germline. CDR3 length: 13 residues. V was shortened by 8 bases and J by 3 bases, with 13 bases between the two germline ends. The CDR3 sequence: CAIGDGREETQYF. CDR3 bases: TGTGCCATCGGGGACGGCAGGGAAGAGACCCAGTACTTC.

The CDR3 sequence is CASTTRNTIYF. CDR3 nucleotides: TGTGCCAGCACTACCCGAAACACCATATATTTT. The chain links TRBV28 to TRBJ1-3; D gene uncertain. This CDR3 region has 11 residues. Trimming removed 7 bases from V and 5 bases from J, with 6 bases in between. Germline CDR1 reads MDHEN; CDR2 reads SYDVKM.

The J gene is TRBJ2-3, the V gene TRBV5-1; perhaps D is TRBD1 or TRBD2 (7 bases each). Trimming took 8 bases from V and 5 from J, leaving 18 bases between them. CDR1 is SGHRS, CDR2 YFSETQ, per germline. The CDR3 totals 14 residues. This CDR3 reads CASRGLPGGDTQYF. The CDR3 bases are TGCGCCAGTAGGGGGCTGCCGGGGGGAGATACGCAGTATTTT.

The V and J genes are TRBV12-5 and TRBJ2-7; no clear D. The CDR3 loop spans 12 amino acids. Looked up from germline, CDR1 is LGHNT and CDR2 is FRNRAP. V lost 2 bases and J 6 bases, leaving 8 bases between the germline ends. CDR3 sequence (DNA): TGTGCTAGTGGTTTGTATGGGTTCGAGCAGTACTTC. Protein: CASGLYGFEQYF. The full variable domain, completed using reference TRBV12-5 and TRBJ2-7, is DARVTQTPRHKVTEMGQEVTMRCQPILGHNTVFWYRQTMMQGLELLAYFRNRAPLDDSGMPKDRFSAEMPDATLATLKIQPSEPRDSAVYFCASGLYGFEQYFGPGTRLTVT.

This chain connects TRBV7-6 to TRBJ2-5; 9 bases agree with TRBD2. The V and J ends lost 0 bases and 1 base, in that order; junction bases with no gene match: 3. The length of the CDR3 is 16 residues. Germline-derived CDR1 and CDR2 are SGHVS and FNYEAQ. CDR3 in amino acids: CASSLAAGGAQETQYF. CDR3 DNA sequence: TGTGCCAGCAGCTTAGCTGCGGGAGGGGCCCAAGAGACCCAGTACTTC.

In this sample, this clonotype turned up many times. The chain employs TRBV20-1 and TRBJ2-1, with 10 bases lining up with TRBD2. Trimming cost V 0 bases and J 6 bases; bases outside gene matches: 5. This CDR3 is built from 15 residues. Germline loops: CDR1 DFQATT, CDR2 SNEGSKA (reference sequence). CDR3 sequence reads: CSARDSSGRANEQFF. For the CDR3, the DNA is TGCAGTGCTAGAGATTCAAGCGGGAGGGCCAATGAGCAGTTCTTC.

The genes are TRBV5-1 and TRBJ2-1; a weak D match, TRBD2 (6 bases). Trimming removed 0 bases at V and 1 base at J, with 11 bases between. The CDR3 length is 16 residues. The germline V gene encodes CDR1 SGHRS and CDR2 YFSETQ. CDR3: CASSLGYGGSYNEQFF. In DNA form, the CDR3 reads TGCGCCAGCAGCTTGGGCTATGGGGGGTCCTACAATGAGCAGTTCTTC. Complete variable domain (other parts from reference TRBV5-1 and TRBJ2-1): KAGVTQTPRYLIKTRGQQVTLSCSPISGHRSVSWYQQTPGQGLQFLFEYFSETQRNKGNFPGRFSGRQFSNSRSEMNVSTLELGDSALYLCASSLGYGGSYNEQFFGPGTRLTVL.

This chain joins TRBV6-1 and TRBJ2-1; 10 bases align to TRBD1. The CDR3 consists of 16 residues. Germline CDR1 MNHNS, CDR2 SASEGT. The V segment lost 5 bases and the J segment 7 bases; nucleotides outside the gene matches: 11. The CDR3 reads CASSKPGTGVGNEQFF. The CDR3 DNA follows: TGTGCCAGCAGTAAACCCGGGACAGGGGTAGGGAATGAGCAGTTCTTC.

The gene calls are TRBV4-2 and TRBJ2-6; D uncertain. The CDR3 runs 17 residues. Germline CDR1 reads LGHNA; CDR2 reads YNFKEQ. Deletions cut 4 bases from V and 0 bases from J, with 13 bases between. CDR3 protein: CASSRDPRSSGANVLTF. The CDR3 nucleotides read TGTGCCAGCAGCCGTGATCCCCGGAGCTCTGGGGCCAACGTCCTGACTTTC.

This clonotype appeared a few times. The rearrangement links TRBV6-1 to TRBJ2-7; D not resolved. Germline CDR1 reads MNHNS; CDR2 reads SASEGT. The ends were cut back, 7 bases at V and 3 bases at J, with 16 bases in the middle. The CDR3 runs to 14 residues. CDR3 nucleotides: TGTGCCAGCACCTTGGACGGAAACTACTACGAGCAGTACTTC. Its translation is CASTLDGNYYEQYF.